A single sample gave rise to the 17 T cell receptor beta chains below, sequenced in a study of naive and memory T cell subsets. Amplification of ligated cDNA took four PCR rounds with SP2 and nested alpha and beta constant primers. TCRdb ran MiXCR on the UMI-ligation and nested PCR reads and lists one entry per CDR3 protein. The data show about 37,000 distinct CDR3 sequences, around 10% seen once. Treatment specified: skin biopsy from PPD injection site in Mantoux-positive individual. TCR cDNA received a 3' ligated oligonucleotide that carried a UMI. This specimen consisted of skin, obtained from a tuberculin skin test site. The origin of the receptors is an adult in good health.

This clonotype showed up many times. This chain uses TRBV20-1 with TRBJ1-5; TRBD1 might be the D (6 bases). The CDR3 consists of 16 residues. Germline V gene data show CDR1 as DFQATT and CDR2 as SNEGSKA (reference sequence). Trimming took off 3 bases at V and 2 bases at J, with 17 bases between the two ends. The CDR3 here is CSASNRVGSGNQPQHF. The CDR3 bases are TGCAGTGCTAGCAACAGGGTCGGTTCGGGCAATCAGCCCCAGCATTTT.

This rearrangement joins TRBV20-1 to TRBJ2-7, with TRBD1 matching 8 bases. This CDR3 contains 12 residues. CDR1 is DFQATT and CDR2 is SNEGSKA in the germline V gene (reference sequence). The trim removed 3 bases at V and 2 bases at J, leaving 0 bases unmatched. DNA of the CDR3: TGCAGTGCTAGGACAGGGGCCTACGAGCAGTACTTC. As protein: CSARTGAYEQYF.

This clonotype was detected ten times or more. The J gene is TRBJ2-5, the V gene TRBV5-1; D remains unclear. Germline CDR1 and CDR2: SGHRS and YFSETQ. V lost 3 bases to trimming and J lost 5 bases, with 17 bases between them. CDR3 length equals 15 residues. CDR3 nucleotide sequence: TGCGCCAGCAGCTCTGCTCCGGGCCCCGCGGAGACCCAGTACTTC. Translated, it gives CASSSAPGPAETQYF.

In its sample, this clonotype was seen many times. This chain links TRBV27 with TRBJ2-5; tentatively, D is TRBD2 (6 bases). Trimming shortened V by 5 bases and J by 1 base, and 14 bases separated the two germline ends. CDR3 size: 15 residues. Germline CDR1 and CDR2: MNHEY and SMNVEV (reference sequence). The CDR3 region has the DNA TGTGCCAGCAGTCCCCCCCACGGGGGCCAAGAGACCCAGTACTTC. This encodes CASSPPHGGQETQYF.

This clonotype was picked up many times. The chain has TRBV18 and TRBJ2-7; 9 nucleotides match TRBD1. Germline CDR1 is KGHSH and CDR2 is LQKENI. V lost 4 bases to trimming and J lost 12 bases; unmatched junction nucleotides: 4. CDR3 length: 11 amino acids. The DNA for the CDR3 is TGTGCCAGCTCACTCCGGGACAGGGTGTACTTC. This gives the protein CASSLRDRVYF.

This clonotype was seen only once. A much larger clone sits a single nucleotide away, making a read error possible. The chain joins TRBV28 to TRBJ2-4; tentative D call: TRBD2 (7 bases). Germline loops: CDR1 MDHEN, CDR2 SYDVKM. The CDR3 totals 15 residues. CDR3 protein: CASSFQGRAKNIQHF. The CDR3 DNA sequence: TGTGCCAGCAGTTTCCAGGGGAGGGCCAAAAACATTCAGCACTTC.

V usage is TRBV6-1 and J usage is TRBJ1-5; TRBD1 aligns across 7 bases. There are 16 residues in the CDR3. Per the germline V gene, CDR1 is MNHNS and CDR2 is SASEGT. V trimming: 4 bases; J trimming: 5 bases; junction bases outside the gene matches: 11. This CDR3 is CASSGGGPRAYQPQHF. CDR3 in DNA: TGTGCCAGCAGTGGAGGGGGCCCTCGAGCCTATCAGCCCCAGCATTTT.

Many counts were recorded for this clonotype. The chain carries TRBV7-8 and TRBJ2-1; TRBD2 agrees at 7 bases. J lost 7 bases, V lost 2 bases, and 8 bases had no gene match. The CDR3 has 15 amino acids. Germline values: CDR1 SGHVS, CDR2 FQNEAQ. The DNA for the CDR3 is TGTGCCAGCAGCTTACTTGGCGGGAGTGGTAATGAGCAGTTCTTC. Its protein is CASSLLGGSGNEQFF.

For this clonotype: Being one base from a much bigger clone, this may be a read error. The J gene is TRBJ1-2, the V gene TRBV20-1; D unclear. This CDR3 contains 13 residues. The germline CDR1 and CDR2 sequences are DFQATT and SNEGSKA (reference sequence). The CDR3 protein is CSEEPRPGYGDTF. The CDR3, as DNA: TGCAGTGAAGAGCCAAGGCCCGGCTATGGCGACACCTTC.

This chain uses TRBV12-3 or TRBV12-4 with TRBJ2-3; TRBD2 aligns across 13 bases. The CDR3 extends over 15 amino acids. The V gene end was trimmed by 5 bases and the J gene end by 8 bases; junction bases not matched to a gene: 7. DNA of the CDR3: TGTGCCAGCAGTGCCGGACTAGCGGGAGCAGGTACGCAGTATTTT. Amino acids: CASSAGLAGAGTQYF.

CDR3 loop: CASTRTGAEQPQHF. CDR3 DNA sequence: TGTGCCAGTACCCGGACAGGGGCTGAGCAGCCCCAGCATTTT. The chain combines TRBV19 with TRBJ1-5; 9 nucleotides agree with TRBD1. This CDR3 is 14 amino acids long. Germline CDR1 reads LNHDA; CDR2 reads SQIVND (reference sequence). After removal of 7 bases from V and 7 bases from J, the junction contained 8 bases not matched to a gene.

This clonotype turned up a few times. V usage is TRBV27 and J usage is TRBJ1-1; D possibly corresponds to TRBD1 (5 bases). This CDR3 is 13 amino acids long. Germline-derived CDR1 and CDR2 are MNHEY and SMNVEV (reference sequence). With 5 bases removed from V and 8 bases from J, the gap between germline ends came to 15 bases. The CDR3: CASSRDFKGEAFF. CDR3 coding DNA: TGTGCCAGCAGTAGGGACTTCAAGGGCGAAGCTTTCTTT.

This clonotype was seen only a few times. The chain joins TRBV5-4 to TRBJ2-2; D uncertain. Trimming pared 4 bases from V and 7 bases from J, leaving 11 bases between. The germline gives CDR1 SGHNT, CDR2 YYREEE (reference sequence). This CDR3 comprises 13 residues. CDR3 DNA sequence: TGTGCCAGCAGCCCGGACCATCTCGGGGAGCTGTTTTTT. Translation: CASSPDHLGELFF.

Ten or more counts support this clonotype. The gene calls are TRBV10-3 and TRBJ2-4; D perhaps matches TRBD2 (6 bases). V was clipped by 3 bases and J by 2 bases, with 17 bases between them. The CDR3 length is 17 residues. CDR1 is ENHRY and CDR2 is SYGVKD in the germline V gene. The CDR3 spells CAISDGLEGRTKNIQYF. The CDR3 DNA follows: TGTGCCATCAGTGACGGTTTGGAGGGGAGGACCAAAAACATTCAGTACTTC.

In this sample, this clonotype turned up many times. This sequence joins TRBV7-2 and TRBJ2-4; TRBD1 might be the D (6 bases). Germline V gives CDR1 SGHTA, CDR2 FQGNSA. This CDR3 has 16 residues. V gave up 4 bases and J gave up 2 bases, with 15 bases separating them. The CDR3 reads CASSWATGITKNIQYF. CDR3 nucleotides: TGTGCCAGCAGCTGGGCAACAGGGATAACCAAAAACATTCAGTACTTC.

This clonotype was observed a handful of times. The rearrangement uses TRBV12-3 or TRBV12-4 and TRBJ2-3; 11 bases fit TRBD2. The CDR3 extends over 20 amino acids. The V gene end was trimmed by 3 bases and the J gene end by 3 bases; junction bases not matched to a gene: 17. CDR3 coding DNA: TGTGCCAGCAGTTTCGTGTTAGCGGGGGGGCCCAGGTTGGGAACAGATACGCAGTATTTT. Residues: CASSFVLAGGPRLGTDTQYF.

The V gene is TRBV19, the J gene TRBJ2-1; 8 nucleotides agree with TRBD2. CDR3 length equals 12 residues. The germline V gene has CDR1 LNHDA and CDR2 SQIVND (reference sequence). The CDR3 DNA is TGTGCTCCGGGACTAGTAAATGATGAGCAGTTCTTC. Translating gives CAPGLVNDEQFF. The full variable domain, in which reference TRBV19 and TRBJ2-1 provide the parts outside the CDR3, is DGGITQSPKYLFRKEGQNVTLSCEQNLNHDAMYWYRQDPGQGLRLIYYSQIVNDFQKGDIAEGYSVSREKKESFPLTVTSAQKNPTAFYLCAPGLVNDEQFFGPGTRLTVL.